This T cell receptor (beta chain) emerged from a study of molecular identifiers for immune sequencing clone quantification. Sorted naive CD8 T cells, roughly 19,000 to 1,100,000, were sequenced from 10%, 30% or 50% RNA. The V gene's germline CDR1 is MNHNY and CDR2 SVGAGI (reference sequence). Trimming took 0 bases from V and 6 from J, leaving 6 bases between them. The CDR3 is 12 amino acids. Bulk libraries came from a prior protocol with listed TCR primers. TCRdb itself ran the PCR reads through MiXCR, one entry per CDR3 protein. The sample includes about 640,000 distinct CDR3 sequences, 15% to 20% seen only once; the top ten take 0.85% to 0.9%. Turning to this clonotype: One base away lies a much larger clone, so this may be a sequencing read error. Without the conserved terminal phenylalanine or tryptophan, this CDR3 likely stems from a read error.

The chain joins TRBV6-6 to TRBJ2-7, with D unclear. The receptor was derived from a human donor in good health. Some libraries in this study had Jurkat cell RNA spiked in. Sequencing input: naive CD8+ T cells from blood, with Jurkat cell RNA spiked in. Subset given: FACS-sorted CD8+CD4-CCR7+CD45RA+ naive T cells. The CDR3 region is CASSYSGPEQYS. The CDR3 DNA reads TGTGCCAGCAGTTACTCGGGCCCCGAGCAGTACTCC.